The source of this T cell receptor beta chain is a study of cytomegalovirus exposure and HLA in healthy donors. Trimming removed 1 base from V and 2 bases from J; junction bases left unmatched: 5. This CDR3 is built from 16 residues. CDR1 and CDR2 (germline): SGHVS, FQNEAQ. With 60 Vbeta and 13 Jbeta primers, the PCR was carried out. This table comes from immunoSEQ multiplex PCR, and its TCRdb copy is limited to in-frame clones, with some not included. The sample yields 150,000 or so clones, almost 85% seen once. The chain recombines TRBV7-8 with TRBJ1-3, with 7 bases matching TRBD1. The sequence was collected from a man aged 18 to 35 in good health and CMV-seropositive. Sequenced sample: PBMCs. The CDR3 region is CASSLDTGVPGNTIYF. The CDR3 nucleotides read TGTGCCAGCAGCTTAGATACAGGGGTCCCTGGAAACACCATATATTTT.